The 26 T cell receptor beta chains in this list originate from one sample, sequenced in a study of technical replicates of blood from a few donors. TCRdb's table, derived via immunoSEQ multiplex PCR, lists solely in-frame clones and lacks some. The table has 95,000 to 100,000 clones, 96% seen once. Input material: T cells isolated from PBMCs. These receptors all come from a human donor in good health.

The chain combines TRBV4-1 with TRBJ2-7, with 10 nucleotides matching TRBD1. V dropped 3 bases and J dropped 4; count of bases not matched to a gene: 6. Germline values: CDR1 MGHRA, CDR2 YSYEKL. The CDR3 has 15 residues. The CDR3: CASSHTRDRGYEQYF. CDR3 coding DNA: TGCGCCAGCAGCCACACCCGGGACAGGGGTTACGAGCAGTACTTC.

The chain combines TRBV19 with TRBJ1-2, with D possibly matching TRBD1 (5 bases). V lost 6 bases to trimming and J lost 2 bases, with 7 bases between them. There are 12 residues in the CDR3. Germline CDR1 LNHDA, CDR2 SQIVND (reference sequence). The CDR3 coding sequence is TGTGCCAGTAGAGACAGAAACTATGGCTACACCTTC. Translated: CASRDRNYGYTF.

In DNA, the CDR3 is TGTGCCAGCAGCTGGGGGAGCCGGGGGGGCTGGGATGAGCAGTTCTTC. Its protein is CASSWGSRGGWDEQFF. The genes are TRBV5-4 and TRBJ2-1; 8 nucleotides align to TRBD2. The CDR3 contains 16 residues. Germline V gene data show CDR1 as SGHNT and CDR2 as YYREEE (reference sequence). The V gene end was trimmed by 3 bases and the J gene end by 8 bases; junction bases not matched to a gene: 13.

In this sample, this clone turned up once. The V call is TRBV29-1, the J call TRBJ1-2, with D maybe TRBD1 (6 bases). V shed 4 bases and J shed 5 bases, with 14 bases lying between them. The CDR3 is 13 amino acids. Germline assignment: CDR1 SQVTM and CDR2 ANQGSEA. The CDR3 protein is CSVAGGYGYGYTF. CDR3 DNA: TGCAGCGTTGCGGGGGGCTATGGGTATGGCTACACCTTC.

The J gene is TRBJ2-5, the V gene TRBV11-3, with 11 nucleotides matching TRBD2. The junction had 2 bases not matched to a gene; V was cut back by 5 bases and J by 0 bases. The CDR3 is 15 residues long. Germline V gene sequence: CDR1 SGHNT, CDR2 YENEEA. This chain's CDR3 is CASSIAGGYQETQYF. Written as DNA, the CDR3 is TGTGCCAGCAGCATAGCGGGGGGGTACCAAGAGACCCAGTACTTC. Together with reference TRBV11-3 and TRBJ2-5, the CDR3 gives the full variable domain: EAGVVQSPRYKIIEKKQPVAFWCNPISGHNTLYWYLQNLGQGPELLIRYENEEAVDDSQLPKDRFSAERLKGVDSTLKIQPAELGDSAVYLCASSIAGGYQETQYFGPGTRLLVL.

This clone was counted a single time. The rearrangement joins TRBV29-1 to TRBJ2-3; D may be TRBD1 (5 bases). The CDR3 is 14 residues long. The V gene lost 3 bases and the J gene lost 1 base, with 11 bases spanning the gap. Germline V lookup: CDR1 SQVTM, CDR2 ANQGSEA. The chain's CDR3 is CSVDQGFRTDTQYF. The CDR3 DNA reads TGCAGCGTTGACCAGGGCTTTCGCACAGATACGCAGTATTTT.

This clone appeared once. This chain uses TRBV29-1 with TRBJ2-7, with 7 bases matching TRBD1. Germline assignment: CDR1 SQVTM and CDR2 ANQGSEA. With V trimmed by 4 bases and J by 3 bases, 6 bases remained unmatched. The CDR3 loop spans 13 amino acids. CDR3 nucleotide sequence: TGCAGCGTTGTCCACAGGGGTAACTACGAGCAGTACTTC. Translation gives CSVVHRGNYEQYF.

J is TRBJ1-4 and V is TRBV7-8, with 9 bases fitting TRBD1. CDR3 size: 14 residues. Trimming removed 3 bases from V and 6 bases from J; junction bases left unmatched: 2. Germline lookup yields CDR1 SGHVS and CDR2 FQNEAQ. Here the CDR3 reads CASSFRDRDEKLFF. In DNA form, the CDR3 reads TGTGCCAGCAGCTTCCGGGACAGGGATGAAAAACTGTTTTTT.

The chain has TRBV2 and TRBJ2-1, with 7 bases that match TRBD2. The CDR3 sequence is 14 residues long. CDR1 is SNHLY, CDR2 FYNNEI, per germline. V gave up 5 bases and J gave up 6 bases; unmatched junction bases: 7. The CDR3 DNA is TGTGCCAGCAGTTACGGGGGGTACACCAATGAGCAGTTCTTC. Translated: CASSYGGYTNEQFF.

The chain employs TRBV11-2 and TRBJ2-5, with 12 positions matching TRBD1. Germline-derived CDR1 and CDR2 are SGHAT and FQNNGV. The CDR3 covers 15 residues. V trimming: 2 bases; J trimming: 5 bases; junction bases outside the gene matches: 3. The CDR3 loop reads CASSLPGQGAETQYF. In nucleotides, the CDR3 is TGTGCCAGCAGCTTACCGGGACAGGGGGCGGAGACCCAGTACTTC.

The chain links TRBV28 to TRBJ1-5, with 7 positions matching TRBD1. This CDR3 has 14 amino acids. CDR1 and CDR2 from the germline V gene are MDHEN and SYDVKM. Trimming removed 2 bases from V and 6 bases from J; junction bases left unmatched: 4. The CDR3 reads CASSLHQGGQPQHF. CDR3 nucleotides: TGTGCCAGCAGTTTACACCAGGGGGGTCAGCCCCAGCATTTT.

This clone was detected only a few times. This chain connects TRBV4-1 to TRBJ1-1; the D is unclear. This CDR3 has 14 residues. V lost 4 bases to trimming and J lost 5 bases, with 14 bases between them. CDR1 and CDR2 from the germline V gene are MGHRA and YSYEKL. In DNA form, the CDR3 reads TGCGCCAGCAGCCCCCAAGTAGGAGGTACTGAAGCTTTCTTT. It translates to CASSPQVGGTEAFF.

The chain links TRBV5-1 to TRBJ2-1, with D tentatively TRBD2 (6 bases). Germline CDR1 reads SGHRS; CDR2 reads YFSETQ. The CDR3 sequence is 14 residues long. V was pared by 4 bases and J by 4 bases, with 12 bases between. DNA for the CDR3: TGCGCCAGCAGCCTCGGACTACTATACAATGAGCAGTTCTTC. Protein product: CASSLGLLYNEQFF. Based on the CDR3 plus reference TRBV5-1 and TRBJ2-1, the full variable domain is KAGVTQTPRYLIKTRGQQVTLSCSPISGHRSVSWYQQTPGQGLQFLFEYFSETQRNKGNFPGRFSGRQFSNSRSEMNVSTLELGDSALYLCASSLGLLYNEQFFGPGTRLTVL.

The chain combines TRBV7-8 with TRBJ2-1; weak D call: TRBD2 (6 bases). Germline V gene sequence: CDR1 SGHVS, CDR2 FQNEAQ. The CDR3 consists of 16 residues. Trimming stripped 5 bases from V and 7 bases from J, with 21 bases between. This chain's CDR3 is CASSRRLGQTRNEQFF. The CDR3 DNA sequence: TGTGCCAGCAGCCGCAGACTAGGTCAGACGAGAAATGAGCAGTTCTTC.

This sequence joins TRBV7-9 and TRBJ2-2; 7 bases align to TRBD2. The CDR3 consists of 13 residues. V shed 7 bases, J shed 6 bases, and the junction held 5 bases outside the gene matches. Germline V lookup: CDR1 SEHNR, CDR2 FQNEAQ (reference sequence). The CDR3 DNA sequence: TGTGCCAGCATCGACACTAGCGCCGGGGAGCTGTTTTTT. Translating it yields CASIDTSAGELFF.

DNA of the CDR3: TGCGCCAGCGGTGCAGGGTCGTACCAAGAGACCCAGTACTTC. Its translation is CASGAGSYQETQYF. The chain is built from TRBV5-1 and TRBJ2-5, with D tentatively TRBD1 (5 bases). The CDR3 loop spans 14 amino acids. V lost 7 bases and J lost 0, with 13 bases in between. Germline CDR1 is SGHRS and CDR2 is YFSETQ.

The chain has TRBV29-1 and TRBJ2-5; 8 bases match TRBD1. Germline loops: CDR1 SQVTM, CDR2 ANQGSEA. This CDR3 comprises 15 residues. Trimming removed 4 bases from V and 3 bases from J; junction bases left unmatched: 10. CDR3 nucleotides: TGCAGCGTTGGGCGGACAGGGCGGGAAGAAGAGACCCAGTACTTC. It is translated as CSVGRTGREEETQYF.

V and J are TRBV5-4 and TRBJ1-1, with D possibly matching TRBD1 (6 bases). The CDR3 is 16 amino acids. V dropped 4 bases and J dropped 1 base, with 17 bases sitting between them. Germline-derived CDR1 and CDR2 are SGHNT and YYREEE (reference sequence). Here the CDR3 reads CASSRGGAGANTEAFF. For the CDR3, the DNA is TGTGCCAGCAGCCGAGGAGGGGCGGGGGCGAACACTGAAGCTTTCTTT.

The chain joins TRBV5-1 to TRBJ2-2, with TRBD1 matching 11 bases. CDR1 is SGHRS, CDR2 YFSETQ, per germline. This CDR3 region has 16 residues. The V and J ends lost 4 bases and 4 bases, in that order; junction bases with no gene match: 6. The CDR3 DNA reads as TGCGCCAGCAGCACCGGACAGGGGGCTGGCACCGGGGAGCTGTTTTTT. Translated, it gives CASSTGQGAGTGELFF. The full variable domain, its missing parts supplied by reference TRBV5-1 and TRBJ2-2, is KAGVTQTPRYLIKTRGQQVTLSCSPISGHRSVSWYQQTPGQGLQFLFEYFSETQRNKGNFPGRFSGRQFSNSRSEMNVSTLELGDSALYLCASSTGQGAGTGELFFGEGSRLTVL.

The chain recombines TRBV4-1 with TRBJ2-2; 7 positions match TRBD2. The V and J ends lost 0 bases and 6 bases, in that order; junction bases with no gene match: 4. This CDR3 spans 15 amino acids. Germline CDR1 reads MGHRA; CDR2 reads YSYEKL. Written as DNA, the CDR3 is TGCGCCAGCAGCCAAGAGGGGGGGAAATCCGGGGAGCTGTTTTTT. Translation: CASSQEGGKSGELFF.

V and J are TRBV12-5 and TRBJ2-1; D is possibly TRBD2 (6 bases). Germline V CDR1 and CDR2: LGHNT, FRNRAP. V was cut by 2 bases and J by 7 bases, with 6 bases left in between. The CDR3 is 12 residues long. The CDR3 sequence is CASGLRENEQFF. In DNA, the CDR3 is TGTGCTAGTGGTTTGCGGGAGAATGAGCAGTTCTTC.

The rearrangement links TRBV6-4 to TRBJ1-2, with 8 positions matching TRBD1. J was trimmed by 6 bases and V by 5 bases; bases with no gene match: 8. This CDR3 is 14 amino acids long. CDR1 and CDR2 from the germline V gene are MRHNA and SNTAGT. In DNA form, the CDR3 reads TGTGCCAGCAGTTCTTGGACAGGGAGCCATGGCTACACCTTC. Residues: CASSSWTGSHGYTF.

The CDR3 nucleotides read TGTGCCACAGGAGGGGCAGCCATGAGGAATGGCTACACCTTC. Its translation: CATGGAAMRNGYTF. The chain uses TRBV28 and TRBJ1-2; tentative D call: TRBD1 (5 bases). Deletions cut 10 bases from V and 6 bases from J, with 21 bases between. The CDR3 has 14 amino acids. Germline assignment: CDR1 MDHEN and CDR2 SYDVKM.

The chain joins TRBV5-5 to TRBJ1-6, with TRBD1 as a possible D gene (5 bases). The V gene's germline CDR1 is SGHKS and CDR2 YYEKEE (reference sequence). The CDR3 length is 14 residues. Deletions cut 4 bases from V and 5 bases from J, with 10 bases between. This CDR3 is CASSPGADNSPLHF. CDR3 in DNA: TGTGCCAGCAGCCCTGGGGCGGATAATTCACCCCTCCACTTT.

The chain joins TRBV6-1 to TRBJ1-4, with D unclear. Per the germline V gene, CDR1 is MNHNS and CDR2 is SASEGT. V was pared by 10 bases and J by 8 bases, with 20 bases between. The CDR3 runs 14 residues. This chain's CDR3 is CAITPPREGEKLFF. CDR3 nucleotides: TGTGCCATCACCCCCCCGAGGGAGGGCGAAAAACTGTTTTTT.

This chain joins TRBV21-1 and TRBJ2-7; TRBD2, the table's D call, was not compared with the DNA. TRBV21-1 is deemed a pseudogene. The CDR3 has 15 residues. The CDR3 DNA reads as TGTGCCAGCAGCAAAGGAGTCCAGGAGGCCTACGAGCAGTACTTC. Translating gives CASSKGVQEAYEQYF.